These T cell receptor beta chains were read from a single sample in a study of post-analysis software for immune sequencing data. TCRdb passed the PCR reads through MiXCR, listing each CDR3 protein once. The sample consists of about 430,000 distinct CDR3 sequences, roughly 40% of them appearing once. The source material was blood. The receptors were gathered from a girl aged 2 to 9 with multiple sclerosis. Both conserved end residues are part of each CDR3. The D gene is left open where the match is weak. Only part of the rows carry a size: once, few, many, or a class if the clone is expanded.

V gene	clone size	D gene	J gene	CDR3 DNA	CDR3 protein
TRBV3-1	-	-	TRBJ2-3	TGTGCCAGCAGCCAAGTGAGGGCCGGGAGCACAGATACGCAGTATTTT	CASSQVRAGSTDTQYF
TRBV20-1	-	-	TRBJ2-1	TGCAGTGCTAGAGATCCAGCGGAGGTACAATTAATTGAGCAGTTCTTC	CSARDPAEVQLIEQFF
TRBV7-2	-	TRBD2	TRBJ2-5	TGTGCCAGCAGCCCGCCCCCAGCGGGGGGATCTGCGCAAGAGACCCAGTACTTC	CASSPPPAGGSAQETQYF
TRBV7-8	-	-	TRBJ2-1	TGTGCCAGCAGCTTTCAAGCTGTGGGGACGGGCAGTACCTACAATGAGCAGTTCTTC	CASSFQAVGTGSTYNEQFF
TRBV20-1	-	-	TRBJ2-5	TGCAGTGCTAGAGATCGAGGGGGGATCCAAGAGACCCAGTACTTC	CSARDRGGIQETQYF
TRBV4-3	-	-	TRBJ2-7	TGCGCCAGCAGCCCCCCATCCGGTGCCCAGTACTTC	CASSPPSGAQYF
TRBV7-3	few	-	TRBJ2-3	TGTGCCAGCAGCCCTCACGATGGAGATACGCAGTATTTT	CASSPHDGDTQYF
TRBV3-1	-	-	TRBJ2-4	TGTGCCAGCAGCCAAGGAACTTCCAAAAACATTCAGTACTTC	CASSQGTSKNIQYF
TRBV18	-	TRBD1	TRBJ1-4	TGTGCCAGCTCACCACGGACAGGGAAGGAAAAACTGTTTTTT	CASSPRTGKEKLFF
TRBV29-1	-	-	TRBJ2-1	TGCAGCGTTGAGGGAGTAGGGAACAATGAGCAGTTCTTC	CSVEGVGNNEQFF
TRBV7-2	-	-	TRBJ2-3	TGTGCCAGCAGCTTAAGTTTGGCGCAGTATTTT	CASSLSLAQYF
TRBV6-1	few	TRBD2	TRBJ2-1	TGTGCCAGCAGTGAAGCGCTCCGGAATGGCCTAGCGGGGTGGTACAATGAGCAGTTCTTC	CASSEALRNGLAGWYNEQFF
TRBV10-3	-	-	TRBJ1-5	TGTGCCATCAGTGACAGGGAGAATCAGCCCCAGCATTTT	CAISDRENQPQHF
TRBV12-3/TRBV12-4	many	TRBD1	TRBJ2-7	TGTGCCAGCAGCTTGGGACAGACCTACGAGCAGTACTTC	CASSLGQTYEQYF
TRBV20-1	-	-	TRBJ2-7	TGCGGTGCTAGATCTGAGGGGGGCGGAACCTACGAGCAGTACTTC	CGARSEGGGTYEQYF
TRBV4-2	-	TRBD1	TRBJ2-2	TGTGCCAGCAGCCCCGGAGACAGGGCCAACACCGGGGAGCTGTTTTTT	CASSPGDRANTGELFF
TRBV12-3/TRBV12-4	few	-	TRBJ1-6	TGTGCCAGCAGTTTCGACGGGGATCGGAGATCACCCCTCCACTTT	CASSFDGDRRSPLHF
TRBV20-1	-	-	TRBJ1-5	TGCAGTGCTGGGGAGCCCCAGCATTTT	CSAGEPQHF
TRBV10-3	many	-	TRBJ2-5	TGTGCCATCAGTGAGGGCCCCGCATGGGAGACCCAGTACTTC	CAISEGPAWETQYF
TRBV12-3/TRBV12-4	-	-	TRBJ1-5	TGTGCCAGCAGTTTATATCTCTTAGGGGGTTCCAGGGGATGGATTCAGCCCCAGCATTTT	CASSLYLLGGSRGWIQPQHF
TRBV20-1	-	-	TRBJ1-2	TGCAGTGCTAAGACGGCGCAGACTTACTATGGCTACACCTTC	CSAKTAQTYYGYTF
TRBV2	-	-	TRBJ1-5	TGTGCCAGCAGAGCGAATAGCAATCAGCCCCAGCATTTT	CASRANSNQPQHF
TRBV20-1	few	-	TRBJ2-7	TGCAGTGCTGTCCCTAGGTGGCGGGATAACTACGAGCAGTACTTC	CSAVPRWRDNYEQYF
TRBV28	-	TRBD2	TRBJ2-3	TGTGCCAGCAGCCCACGACTAATCCGGACTAGCGGCACAGATACGCAGTATTTT	CASSPRLIRTSGTDTQYF
TRBV4-3	few	TRBD1	TRBJ1-5	TGCGCCAGCAGCCAAGGGACAGGGCCTCAGCCCCAGCATTTT	CASSQGTGPQPQHF
TRBV12-5	few	-	TRBJ2-7	TGTGCTAGTGGGGGGGTAAGCTACAATGAGCAGTACTTC	CASGGVSYNEQYF
TRBV20-1	-	TRBD2	TRBJ2-7	TGCAGTGCCAAGGCCGGGACTAGCAATTACGAGCAGTACTTC	CSAKAGTSNYEQYF
TRBV4-1	-	TRBD2	TRBJ2-1	TGCGCCAGCAGTGCGACTAGCCTCGATGAGCAGTTCTTC	CASSATSLDEQFF
TRBV4-1	-	TRBD2	TRBJ2-1	TGCGCCAGCAGCCAAGAACCCCAGGGAGCGGGAGCCAACTACGACAATGAGCAGTTCTTC	CASSQEPQGAGANYDNEQFF
TRBV2	-	-	TRBJ2-1	TGTGCCAGCAGTGAAGGCCTCATGGCTCCGTTCTTC	CASSEGLMAPFF
TRBV28	-	-	TRBJ2-1	TGTGCCAGCAGTTTATTTGCAGTAAGCTCCTACAATGAGCAGTTCTTC	CASSLFAVSSYNEQFF
TRBV12-3/TRBV12-4	-	TRBD1	TRBJ2-7	TGTGCCAGCAGTTTGGGTCGGGGACAGGGGACCTACGAGCAGTACTTC	CASSLGRGQGTYEQYF
TRBV2	-	-	TRBJ1-1	TGTGCCAGCAGCGGCAGGGGCGGGGGAGACACTGAAGCTTTCTTT	CASSGRGGGDTEAFF
TRBV5-1	few	-	TRBJ2-7	TGCGCCAGCAGCTTTATTGGGCCCTACGAGCAGTACTTC	CASSFIGPYEQYF
TRBV12-3/TRBV12-4	-	TRBD2	TRBJ2-1	TGTGCCAGCAGTTTAGGCAGTAGCGGGATGCCGGACAATGAGCAGTTCTTC	CASSLGSSGMPDNEQFF
TRBV28	-	-	TRBJ2-1	TGTGCCAGCAGTTCCGAAAAGGGGCAGTTCTTC	CASSSEKGQFF
TRBV3-1	-	-	TRBJ2-7	TGTGCCAGCAGCCAAACGAATTACGAGCAGTACTTC	CASSQTNYEQYF
TRBV4-1	-	-	TRBJ1-4	TGCGCCAGCAGCGCGAGGACAGTACCTCAGGCAACTAATGAAAAACTGTTTTTT	CASSARTVPQATNEKLFF
TRBV28	-	-	TRBJ2-3	TGTGCCAGCAGGGAAACAGGGTGGGGGGATACGCAGTATTTT	CASRETGWGDTQYF
TRBV28	few	-	TRBJ2-7	TGTGCCAGCAGTCCTCCCGGGGGTCTTCGCGAGCAGTACTTC	CASSPPGGLREQYF
TRBV20-1	-	TRBD2	TRBJ2-3	TGCAGTGCCCCCGGGACTAGCGGTTCCGTCACAGATACGCAGTATTTT	CSAPGTSGSVTDTQYF
TRBV4-3	-	-	TRBJ2-4	TGCGCCAGCAGCCAAGTGGAGGGGCATGTAAACATTCAGTACTTC	CASSQVEGHVNIQYF
TRBV20-1	-	TRBD2	TRBJ2-7	TGCAGTGCGAGGACTAGCGGGATATCATACGACGAGCAGTACTTC	CSARTSGISYDEQYF
TRBV29-1	few	-	TRBJ2-7	TGCAGCGTTGTAGAGCAGGGCCCCTACGAGCAGTACTTC	CSVVEQGPYEQYF
TRBV28	-	-	TRBJ2-1	TGTGCCAGCAGGGGAATGACAGGAACCTCCTACAATGAGCAGTTCTTC	CASRGMTGTSYNEQFF
TRBV6-5	-	TRBD1	TRBJ2-7	TGTGCCAGCCCCGCATCACCGGACAGGGTACACGAGCAGTACTTC	CASPASPDRVHEQYF
TRBV7-2	-	-	TRBJ2-3	TGTGCCAGCAGCTTAGATTCCGGGACTCGGCAGTATTTT	CASSLDSGTRQYF
TRBV7-2	-	-	TRBJ2-1	TGTGCCAGCGGGGACCCGGGACACACTTACAATGAGCAGTTCTTC	CASGDPGHTYNEQFF
TRBV7-2	-	-	TRBJ1-2	TGTGCCAGCAGCTTAGGCATCAGCAACTATGGCTACACCTTC	CASSLGISNYGYTF
TRBV6-5	-	-	TRBJ2-2	TGTGCCAGCAGGAAAACGACAGGGAGGAATACCGGGGAGCTGTTTTTT	CASRKTTGRNTGELFF
TRBV18	few	TRBD2	TRBJ2-1	TGTGCCAGCTCAGATCTAGCGGGGCTTTACAATGAGCAGTTCTTC	CASSDLAGLYNEQFF
TRBV4-1	-	TRBD1	TRBJ1-2	TGCGCCAGCAGCCAGGCCCTGGGACAGGGGTCAGGCTACACCTTC	CASSQALGQGSGYTF